This TCR beta chain was found in a study of blood T cell repertoires in COVID-19 (dated by TCRdb to the early 2020s). At the level of the whole study: Samples covering the acute and convalescent phases of COVID-19 were provided by collaborators in the United States, Italy and Spain. The dataset comprised deeply sampled blood TCRbeta repertoires from subjects exposed to, actively infected with, or recovered from COVID-19. HLA class I and class II types, where available, came from metadata supplied by the sample provider rather than from assay-based typing. The samples were drawn from two sources: the first 160 participants of the ongoing ImmuneRACE study, and 1,254 subjects contributed by 6 global collaborators. The repertoires were released in a freely available public database meant as a resource for research on the immune response to SARS-CoV-2. The material from the prospective study consisted of cDNA or gDNA derived from T cells, B-cell-depleted T cells, or PBMCs. Sample metadata almost always included a de-identified subject ID, COVID-19 status, age in years and sex.

The trim is 4 bases for V and 6 bases for J, with a gap of 17 bases between the germline ends. Reading the germline V gene gives CDR1 SGHTS and CDR2 YDEGEE. The CDR3 holds 15 amino acids from the cysteine to the phenylalanine. The read is trimmed to its CDR3 DNA, 45 bases read in frame from base 1. Whole blood was collected in K2EDTA tubes by collaborating institutions according to the institutions' own protocols. For TCRbeta analysis, collaborators shipped samples as frozen whole blood, isolated PBMCs, or DNA extracted from either of those sample types. Overall study results and their limits: The quantity of clinical and demographic metadata differed by source and by participant and was supplied without curation.

The immunoSEQ Assay, a bias-controlled multiplex PCR, was used to amplify TCRbeta CDR3 regions from genomic DNA. For the original study's pipeline: Within the assay, amplification of reference gene primers was used to estimate how many nucleated cells each sample contained. To quantify the absolute abundance of each unique TCRbeta CDR3 rearrangement, sequence reads were collapsed and filtered. For each sample, productive Simpson clonality was calculated as the square root of Simpson's diversity index over productive rearrangements. In its TCRdb copy, this immuneACCESS table keeps in-frame sequences only and misses some clones. Where compared with another copy, unresolved V genes explain less than half of these, and the others have no known cause. V, J and clone size are taken as reported in that table, and D and trimming were inferred from the DNA itself. In this sample the table shows around 170,000 clones, roughly 90% of which occur a single time. About 26% of the sample is held by the ten biggest clonotypes.

As for this clone: Its target antigen remains unknown. Per-nucleotide qualities are absent, and no much larger clonotype sits a single base away.

This TCR derives from a man aged 55 to 69 with acute or convalescent COVID-19. Recombination joined TRBV5-8 with TRBJ1-5, with the D gene too uncertain to name. Sequenced material: peripheral blood. The CDR3 protein: CASSEGTVNGQPQHF. In nucleotides, the sequence is TGTGCCAGCAGCGAGGGAACAGTTAACGGTCAGCCCCAGCATTTT.